The 24 T cell receptor beta chains in this list originate from one sample, sequenced in a study of blood T cell repertoires in COVID-19. Libraries were prepared by immunoSEQ multiplex PCR; TCRdb keeps only in-frame clonotypes and omits some of them. Here the sample spans some 130,000 clones, 87% being singletons. The sequenced material came from peripheral blood. These receptor sequences come from a man aged 45-65 years with active COVID-19.

The CDR3 DNA reads as TGTGCCAGCAGCCTCCCGGGACACGTTAATGAAAAACTGTTTTTT. Protein sequence: CASSLPGHVNEKLFF. This chain connects TRBV7-6 to TRBJ1-4, with D possibly TRBD1 on 6 matching bases. CDR1 SGHVS and CDR2 FNYEAQ come from the germline V gene. The CDR3 is made up of 15 amino acids. Trimming cost V 5 bases and J 4 bases, with 14 bases left between them.

This chain links TRBV18 with TRBJ1-2; possibly TRBD1 for D (6 bases). Germline CDR1 and CDR2: KGHSH and LQKENI. The length of the CDR3 is 17 residues. Trimming took 1 base from V and 2 from J, leaving 17 bases between them. For the CDR3, the DNA is TGTGCCAGCTCACCACGACAGGAAGCGGCCCTGAACTATGGCTACACCTTC. It codes for CASSPRQEAALNYGYTF.

The chain has TRBV11-2 and TRBJ2-5, with 10 bases identical to TRBD1. The junction had 10 bases not matched to a gene; V was cut back by 3 bases and J by 3 bases. The germline V gene has CDR1 SGHAT and CDR2 FQNNGV. CDR3 length: 17 amino acids. This CDR3 reads CASSLDRGGVAEETQYF. CDR3 coding DNA: TGTGCCAGCAGCTTGGACAGGGGGGGCGTTGCTGAAGAGACCCAGTACTTC.

CDR3 protein: CASRLQGSGNTIYF. Written as DNA, the CDR3 is TGTGCCAGCAGATTACAGGGCTCTGGAAACACCATATATTTT. The V call is TRBV4-2, the J call TRBJ1-3, with D possibly matching TRBD1 (6 bases). The CDR3 loop spans 14 amino acids. The V and J ends lost 6 bases and 0 bases respectively, with 9 bases between them. Looked up from germline, CDR1 is LGHNA and CDR2 is YNFKEQ.

The V call is TRBV27, the J call TRBJ1-6; TRBD1 matches 12 bases. The CDR3 has 18 amino acids. Losses at the gene ends were 4 bases for V and 9 bases for J; bases not matched to a gene: 13. Germline CDR1 is MNHEY and CDR2 is SMNVEV (reference sequence). The CDR3: CASSSPIRDRGLGSPLHF. In DNA form, the CDR3 reads TGTGCCAGCAGTTCCCCCATCCGGGACAGGGGGCTCGGTTCACCCCTCCACTTT.

V and J are TRBV11-2 and TRBJ1-4, with 9 bases fitting TRBD1. V shed 5 bases and J 8 bases; nucleotides not matched to a gene: 6. Germline V lookup: CDR1 SGHAT, CDR2 FQNNGV. This CDR3 is built from 14 residues. The CDR3 region has the DNA TGTGCCAGCAGCCGGGACAGGGTGGGAGAAAAACTGTTTTTT. The encoded protein is CASSRDRVGEKLFF.

The chain has TRBV7-8 and TRBJ1-3, with D possibly TRBD1 on 6 matching bases. This CDR3 contains 17 residues. Deletions cut 1 base from V and 0 bases from J, with 13 bases between. Germline-derived CDR1 and CDR2 are SGHVS and FQNEAQ. CDR3 sequence reads: CASSLVGQQSSGNTIYF. The CDR3 DNA reads TGTGCCAGCAGCTTAGTCGGACAGCAGAGCTCTGGAAACACCATATATTTT.

J is TRBJ2-1 and V is TRBV6-6, with 8 positions matching TRBD1. The CDR3 covers 16 residues. Germline CDR1 and CDR2: MNHNY and SVGAGI (reference sequence). V shed 5 bases, J shed 5 bases, and the junction held 11 bases outside the gene matches. The CDR3: CASSPRTGRRNNEQFF. CDR3 coding DNA: TGTGCCAGCAGTCCCCGGACAGGGCGAAGAAACAATGAGCAGTTCTTC.

The rearrangement uses TRBV7-8 and TRBJ1-2; 7 bases map to TRBD1. Germline-derived CDR1 and CDR2 are SGHVS and FQNEAQ. This CDR3 is built from 12 residues. J lost 7 bases, V lost 5 bases, and 4 bases had no gene match. The CDR3 loop reads CASSDGTAGYTF. The CDR3 nucleotides read TGTGCCAGCAGCGACGGGACAGCTGGCTACACCTTC.

The V call is TRBV11-2, the J call TRBJ2-7; the D gene is possibly TRBD1 (6 bases). V lost 1 base, J lost 2 bases, and 15 bases lay in between. The CDR3 is made up of 16 amino acids. The germline V gene encodes CDR1 SGHAT and CDR2 FQNNGV. In DNA, the CDR3 is TGTGCCAGCAGCTTAGTGTGGGGGCACGCCCCCTACGAGCAGTACTTC. This encodes CASSLVWGHAPYEQYF. Full variable domain (remainder filled in from reference TRBV11-2 and TRBJ2-7): EAGVAQSPRYKIIEKRQSVAFWCNPISGHATLYWYQQILGQGPKLLIQFQNNGVVDDSQLPKDRFSAERLKGVDSTLKIQPAKLEDSAVYLCASSLVWGHAPYEQYFGPGTRLTVT.

This chain joins TRBV20-1 and TRBJ2-3, with 8 nucleotides matching TRBD2. This CDR3 comprises 17 residues. V lost 3 bases and J lost 3; bases outside the gene matches: 14. Germline lookup yields CDR1 DFQATT and CDR2 SNEGSKA (reference sequence). CDR3 bases: TGCAGTGCTAGTTTACTGGCGGGGGGCTTAGTAACAGATACGCAGTATTTT. Translating it yields CSASLLAGGLVTDTQYF.

The rearrangement links TRBV9 to TRBJ2-1; TRBD2 aligns across 8 bases. CDR3 length: 16 amino acids. CDR1 and CDR2 (germline): SGDLS, YYNGEE. V gave up 3 bases and J gave up 0 bases; unmatched junction bases: 5. DNA of the CDR3: TGTGCCAGCAGCGATTCGGGACTAGGCTCCTACAATGAGCAGTTCTTC. Translation gives CASSDSGLGSYNEQFF.

This clone came up once. Germline is not matched at one junction end, which may reflect a read error. The chain joins TRBV9 to TRBJ2-3; 11 bases are a match to TRBD2. The CDR3 has 12 amino acids. CDR1 and CDR2 from the germline V gene are SGDLS and YYNGEE. The CDR3 nucleotides are TGTGCCAGCAGCCGCCTAGCGGGGGGCCTCCATTTT. This translates into CASSRLAGGLHF. Filled out from reference TRBV9 and TRBJ2-3, the complete variable domain reads DSGVTQTPKHLITATGQRVTLRCSPRSGDLSVYWYQQSLDQGLQFLIQYYNGEERAKGNILERFSAQQFPDLHSELNLSSLELGDSALYFCASSRLAGGLHFGPGTRLTVL.

The rearrangement links TRBV19 to TRBJ2-3; TRBD2 agrees at 16 bases. The CDR3 totals 16 residues. Germline loops: CDR1 LNHDA, CDR2 SQIVND (reference sequence). V shed 4 bases, J shed 4 bases, and the junction held 2 bases outside the gene matches. Here the CDR3 reads CASSKGLAGGPDTQYF. The CDR3, as DNA: TGTGCCAGTAGTAAGGGACTAGCGGGGGGGCCAGATACGCAGTATTTT.

This chain links TRBV19 with TRBJ2-1; TRBD2 aligns across 12 bases. Germline loops: CDR1 LNHDA, CDR2 SQIVND (reference sequence). Unmatched junction bases numbered 6, after V lost 6 bases and J lost 9 bases. CDR3 length: 14 amino acids. The chain's CDR3 is CASSSTSGGGEQFF. The CDR3 coding sequence is TGTGCCAGTAGCTCGACTAGCGGGGGAGGTGAGCAGTTCTTC.

This clone showed up just a few times. In nucleotides, the CDR3 is TGTGCCATCAGTGAGGCTAGGACTGGAAACACCATATATTTT. This encodes CAISEARTGNTIYF. The rearrangement uses TRBV10-3 and TRBJ1-3, with no clear D. The V end was cut by 2 bases, the J end by 2 bases, with 7 bases between. The germline V gene has CDR1 ENHRY and CDR2 SYGVKD. The CDR3 covers 14 residues.

The rearrangement joins TRBV7-9 to TRBJ2-5, with D perhaps matching TRBD2 (6 bases). Trimming left V 1 base short and J 5 bases short, with 14 bases between. CDR3 size: 15 residues. Germline CDR1 SEHNR, CDR2 FQNEAQ (reference sequence). DNA of the CDR3: TGTGCCAGCAGCTTAGTCTCCGCGGCGGGGGAGACCCAGTACTTC. Translated, it gives CASSLVSAAGETQYF.

The chain employs TRBV4-1 and TRBJ1-1; D not certain. Looked up from germline, CDR1 is MGHRA and CDR2 is YSYEKL. V dropped 0 bases and J dropped 3 bases, with 11 bases sitting between them. This CDR3 is built from 15 residues. CDR3 amino acids: CASSQERAGYTEAFF. In nucleotides, the CDR3 is TGCGCCAGCAGCCAAGAACGCGCGGGCTACACTGAAGCTTTCTTT.

The chain couples TRBV12-5 to TRBJ2-1, with a tentative D call TRBD1 (6 bases). CDR1 is LGHNT, CDR2 FRNRAP, per germline. The CDR3 sequence is 13 residues long. V lost 4 bases and J 9 bases, leaving 13 bases between the germline ends. CDR3 sequence (DNA): TGTGCTAGTGGTTCCGAACCCAGGGGTGAGCAGTTCTTC. This translates into CASGSEPRGEQFF. The full variable domain, with the rest looked up from reference TRBV12-5 and TRBJ2-1, is DARVTQTPRHKVTEMGQEVTMRCQPILGHNTVFWYRQTMMQGLELLAYFRNRAPLDDSGMPKDRFSAEMPDATLATLKIQPSEPRDSAVYFCASGSEPRGEQFFGPGTRLTVL.

The count of this clone is one. V gene TRBV19 combines with J gene TRBJ2-1; TRBD1 matches at 8 bases. V lost 2 bases, J lost 7 bases, and 4 bases stayed unmatched. Germline-derived CDR1 and CDR2 are LNHDA and SQIVND (reference sequence). This CDR3 has 14 amino acids. The CDR3 spells CASSIQGAGNEQFF. CDR3 sequence (DNA): TGTGCCAGTAGTATACAGGGGGCGGGGAATGAGCAGTTCTTC.

V usage is TRBV21-1 and J usage is TRBJ2-1; the D segment call TRBD1 is taken from the table without a DNA check. TRBV21-1 is a documented pseudogene. The length of the CDR3 is 17 residues. CDR3 DNA: TGTGCCAGCAGCCGTCCTAGGAGGGACAGACTCAGGGATGAGCAGTTCTTC. Protein product: CASSRPRRDRLRDEQFF.

This chain joins TRBV7-9 and TRBJ1-4; D is perhaps TRBD1 (5 bases). V lost 6 bases to trimming and J lost 2 bases, with 10 bases between them. CDR1 SEHNR and CDR2 FQNEAQ come from the germline V gene (reference sequence). This CDR3 spans 14 amino acids. In nucleotides, the CDR3 is TGTGCCAGCAGTCGTCAGGGTACTAATGAAAAACTGTTTTTT. Protein sequence: CASSRQGTNEKLFF. Complete variable domain (other parts from reference TRBV7-9 and TRBJ1-4): DTGVSQNPRHKITKRGQNVTFRCDPISEHNRLYWYRQTLGQGPEFLTYFQNEAQLEKSRLLSDRFSAERPKGSFSTLEIQRTEQGDSAMYLCASSRQGTNEKLFFGSGTQLSVL.

V gene TRBV29-1 combines with J gene TRBJ2-1, with D possibly TRBD1 on 5 matching bases. V lost 5 bases and J 8 bases, leaving 22 bases between the germline ends. The CDR3 is made up of 15 amino acids. The V gene's germline CDR1 is SQVTM and CDR2 ANQGSEA. The CDR3 DNA reads as TGCAGCGTTTCCCAGGTGACAGAAAGGTTGGATGAGCAGTTCTTC. It yields the protein CSVSQVTERLDEQFF.

CDR3: CASRALTGGGSNQPQHF. In DNA, the CDR3 is TGTGCCAGCAGGGCCCTGACAGGGGGAGGCAGCAATCAGCCCCAGCATTTT. V usage is TRBV2 and J usage is TRBJ1-5, with TRBD1 matching over 9 bases. The CDR3 runs 17 residues. V shed 6 bases, J shed 1 base, and the junction held 10 bases outside the gene matches. Germline CDR1 is SNHLY and CDR2 is FYNNEI. The full variable domain, with the rest looked up from reference TRBV2 and TRBJ1-5, is EPEVTQTPSHQVTQMGQEVILRCVPISNHLYFYWYRQILGQKVEFLVSFYNNEISEKSEIFDDQFSVERPDGSNFTLKIRSTKLEDSAMYFCASRALTGGGSNQPQHFGDGTRLSIL.